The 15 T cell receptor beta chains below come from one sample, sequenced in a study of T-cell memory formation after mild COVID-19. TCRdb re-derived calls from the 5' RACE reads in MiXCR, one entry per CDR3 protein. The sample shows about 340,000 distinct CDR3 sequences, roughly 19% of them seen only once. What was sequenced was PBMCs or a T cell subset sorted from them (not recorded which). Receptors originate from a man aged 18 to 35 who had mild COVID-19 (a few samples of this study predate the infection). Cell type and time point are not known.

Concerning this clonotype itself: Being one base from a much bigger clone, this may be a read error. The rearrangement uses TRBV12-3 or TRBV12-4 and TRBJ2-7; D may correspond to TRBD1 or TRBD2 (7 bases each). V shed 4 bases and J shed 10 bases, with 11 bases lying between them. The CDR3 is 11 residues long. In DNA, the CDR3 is TGTGCCAGCAGTTCAGGGGGGGATCAGTACTTC. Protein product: CASSSGGDQYF.

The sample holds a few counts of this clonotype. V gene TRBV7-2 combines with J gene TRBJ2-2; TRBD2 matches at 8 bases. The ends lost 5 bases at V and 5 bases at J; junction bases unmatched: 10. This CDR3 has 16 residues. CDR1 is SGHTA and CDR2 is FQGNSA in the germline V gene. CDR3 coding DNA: TGTGCCAGCAGCCCCATCGGGGGGGGTGGGACCGGGGAGCTGTTTTTT. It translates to CASSPIGGGGTGELFF.

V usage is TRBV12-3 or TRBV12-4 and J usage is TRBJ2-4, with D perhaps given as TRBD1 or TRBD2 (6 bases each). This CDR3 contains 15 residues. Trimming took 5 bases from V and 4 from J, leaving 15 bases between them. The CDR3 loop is CASSGGTNRKNIQYF. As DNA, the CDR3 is TGTGCCAGCAGTGGCGGGACAAACCGAAAAAACATTCAGTACTTC.

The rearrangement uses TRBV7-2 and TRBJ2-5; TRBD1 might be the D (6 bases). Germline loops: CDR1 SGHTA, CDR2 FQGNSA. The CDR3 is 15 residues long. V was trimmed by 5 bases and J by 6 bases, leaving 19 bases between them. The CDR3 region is CASSPRQDRTKTQYF. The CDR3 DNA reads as TGTGCCAGCAGCCCCCGACAGGACAGAACCAAGACCCAGTACTTC. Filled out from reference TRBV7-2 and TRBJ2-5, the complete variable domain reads GAGVSQSPSNKVTEKGKDVELRCDPISGHTALYWYRQSLGQGLEFLIYFQGNSAPDKSGLPSDRFSAERTGGSVSTLTIQRTQQEDSAVYLCASSPRQDRTKTQYFGPGTRLLVL.

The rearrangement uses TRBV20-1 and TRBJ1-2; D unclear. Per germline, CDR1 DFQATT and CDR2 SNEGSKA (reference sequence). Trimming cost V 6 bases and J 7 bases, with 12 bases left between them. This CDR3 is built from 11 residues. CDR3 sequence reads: CSASSVSGYTF. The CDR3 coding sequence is TGCAGTGCCTCATCCGTATCTGGCTACACCTTC.

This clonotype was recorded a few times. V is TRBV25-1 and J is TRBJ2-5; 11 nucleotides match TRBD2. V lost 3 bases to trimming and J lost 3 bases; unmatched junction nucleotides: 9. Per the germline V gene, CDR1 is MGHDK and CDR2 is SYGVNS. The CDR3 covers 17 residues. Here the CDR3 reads CASSDPPVAGGKETQYF. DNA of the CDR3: TGTGCCAGCAGTGACCCTCCCGTAGCGGGGGGGAAAGAGACCCAGTACTTC. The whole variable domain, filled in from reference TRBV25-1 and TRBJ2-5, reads EADIYQTPRYLVIGTGKKITLECSQTMGHDKMYWYQQDPGMELHLIHYSYGVNSTEKGDLSSESTVSRIRTEHFPLTLESARPSHTSQYLCASSDPPVAGGKETQYFGPGTRLLVL.

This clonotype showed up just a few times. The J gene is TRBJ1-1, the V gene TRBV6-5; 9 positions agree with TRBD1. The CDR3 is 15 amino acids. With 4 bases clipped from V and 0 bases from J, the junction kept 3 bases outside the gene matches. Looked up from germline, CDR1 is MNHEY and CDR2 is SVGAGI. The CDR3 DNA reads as TGTGCCAGCAGTTCGACAGGGGGACTGAACACTGAAGCTTTCTTT. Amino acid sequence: CASSSTGGLNTEAFF.

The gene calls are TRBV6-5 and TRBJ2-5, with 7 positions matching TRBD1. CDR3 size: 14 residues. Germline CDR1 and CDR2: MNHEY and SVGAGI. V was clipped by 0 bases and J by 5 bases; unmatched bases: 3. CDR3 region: CASSYSYRGETQYF. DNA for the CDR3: TGTGCCAGCAGTTACTCGTACAGGGGCGAGACCCAGTACTTC.

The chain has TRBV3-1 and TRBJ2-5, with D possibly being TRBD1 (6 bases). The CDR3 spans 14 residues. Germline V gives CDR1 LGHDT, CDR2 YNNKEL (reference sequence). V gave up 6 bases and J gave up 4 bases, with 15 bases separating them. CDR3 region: CASSSGTPRETQYF. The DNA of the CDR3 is TGTGCCAGCAGTTCCGGGACACCTCGAGAGACCCAGTACTTC.

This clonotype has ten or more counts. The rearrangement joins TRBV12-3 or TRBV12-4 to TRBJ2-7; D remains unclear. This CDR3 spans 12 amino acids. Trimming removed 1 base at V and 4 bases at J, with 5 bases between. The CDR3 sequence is CASSLVVYEQYF. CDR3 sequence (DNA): TGTGCCAGCAGTTTAGTAGTTTACGAGCAGTACTTC.

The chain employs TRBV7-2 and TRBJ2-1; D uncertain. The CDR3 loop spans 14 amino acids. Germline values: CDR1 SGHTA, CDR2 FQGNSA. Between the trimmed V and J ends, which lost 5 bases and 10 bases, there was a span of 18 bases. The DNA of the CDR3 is TGTGCCAGCAGCGACTCGCAAGGGCGGCGGGAGCAGTTCTTC. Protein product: CASSDSQGRREQFF.

CDR3 sequence (DNA): TGTGCCAGCAGGACGAGCGGGGGGGCAATCTACGAGCAGTACTTC. Protein product: CASRTSGGAIYEQYF. This chain links TRBV7-8 with TRBJ2-7; 10 bases match TRBD2. V gave up 6 bases and J gave up 3 bases; unmatched junction bases: 8. Germline CDR1 reads SGHVS; CDR2 reads FQNEAQ. The length of the CDR3 is 15 residues. Full variable domain (missing parts from reference TRBV7-8 and TRBJ2-7): GAGVSQSPRYKVAKRGQDVALRCDPISGHVSLFWYQQALGQGPEFLTYFQNEAQLDKSGLPSDRFFAERPEGSVSTLKIQRTQQEDSAVYLCASRTSGGAIYEQYFGPGTRLTVT.

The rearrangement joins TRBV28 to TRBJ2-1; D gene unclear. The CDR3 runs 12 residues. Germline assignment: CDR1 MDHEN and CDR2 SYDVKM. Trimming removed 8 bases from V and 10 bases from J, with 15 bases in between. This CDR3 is CASGGLRREQFF. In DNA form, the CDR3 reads TGTGCCAGCGGCGGTCTCCGACGGGAGCAGTTCTTC. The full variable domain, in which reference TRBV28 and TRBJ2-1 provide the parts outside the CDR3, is DVKVTQSSRYLVKRTGEKVFLECVQDMDHENMFWYRQDPGLGLRLIYFSYDVKMKEKGDIPEGYSVSREKKERFSLILESASTNQTSMYLCASGGLRREQFFGPGTRLTVL.

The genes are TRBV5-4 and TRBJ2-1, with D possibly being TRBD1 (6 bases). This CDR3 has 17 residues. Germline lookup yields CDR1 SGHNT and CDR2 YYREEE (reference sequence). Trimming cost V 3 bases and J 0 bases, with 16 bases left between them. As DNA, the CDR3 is TGTGCCAGCAGCTCCGCGACAGGCCTACGCTCCTACAATGAGCAGTTCTTC. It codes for CASSSATGLRSYNEQFF.

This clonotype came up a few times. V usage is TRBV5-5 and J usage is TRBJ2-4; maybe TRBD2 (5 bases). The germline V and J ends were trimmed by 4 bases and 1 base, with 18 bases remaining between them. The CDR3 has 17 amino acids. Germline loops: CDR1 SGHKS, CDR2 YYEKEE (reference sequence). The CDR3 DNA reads TGTGCCAGCAGCCCCCGGGGTTGGGGTGCGGCCAAAAACATTCAGTACTTC. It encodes CASSPRGWGAAKNIQYF.